Listed below are T cell receptor beta chains from one sample, sequenced in a study of molecular identifiers for immune sequencing clone quantification. In TCRdb, the PCR reads were re-called with MiXCR into one record per CDR3 protein. Of hundreds of thousands of distinct CDR3 sequences listed, around 20% are singletons. The sequenced sample consisted of naive CD8+ T cells from blood, with Jurkat cell RNA spiked in. The receptors stem from a human donor in good health. Some libraries in this study had Jurkat cell RNA spiked in. CDR3s include the opening cysteine and the closing phenylalanine or tryptophan. Each record gives: J gene, D gene, clone size, V gene, CDR3 protein, CDR3 DNA. A D gene is named only where the DNA matches it firmly. Clone size is given for some rows only: seen once, a few or many times, or a class if the clone is expanded.

j_gene: TRBJ2-1
d_gene: TRBD2
abundance: .
v_gene: TRBV7-6
CDR3aa: CASSPGGEVSWDEQFF
CDR3nt: TGTGCCAGCAGCCCTGGGGGGGAGGTCTCATGGGATGAGCAGTTCTTC

j_gene: TRBJ2-5
d_gene: TRBD1
abundance: .
v_gene: TRBV4-1
CDR3aa: CASSRGTGGQETQYF
CDR3nt: TGCGCCAGCAGCCGCGGGACAGGGGGTCAAGAGACCCAGTACTTC

j_gene: TRBJ1-1
d_gene: .
abundance: many
v_gene: TRBV6-2/TRBV6-3
CDR3aa: CASSVGSTEAFF
CDR3nt: TGTGCCAGCAGTGTTGGCTCTACTGAAGCTTTCTTT

j_gene: TRBJ2-3
d_gene: TRBD2
abundance: many
v_gene: TRBV7-9
CDR3aa: CASSTTRTSGRGGTDTQYF
CDR3nt: TGTGCCAGCAGCACCACCAGGACTAGCGGGAGGGGGGGGACAGATACGCAGTATTTT

j_gene: TRBJ2-7
d_gene: TRBD1
abundance: many
v_gene: TRBV5-5
CDR3aa: CASSLEATGTGVEQYF
CDR3nt: TGTGCCAGCAGCTTGGAGGCCACCGGGACAGGGGTCGAGCAGTACTTC

j_gene: TRBJ2-1
d_gene: .
abundance: .
v_gene: TRBV6-5
CDR3aa: CASTAEGEQFF
CDR3nt: TGTGCCAGCACGGCGGAGGGTGAGCAGTTCTTC

j_gene: TRBJ2-3
d_gene: TRBD1
abundance: few
v_gene: TRBV9
CDR3aa: CASSAPTRGPSDTQYF
CDR3nt: TGTGCCAGCAGCGCCCCAACTAGGGGGCCTTCGGATACGCAGTATTTT

j_gene: TRBJ2-1
d_gene: TRBD2
abundance: few
v_gene: TRBV13
CDR3aa: CASSSRTSGRVHEQFF
CDR3nt: TGTGCCAGCAGCTCCAGGACTAGCGGGAGGGTCCATGAGCAGTTCTTC

j_gene: TRBJ1-1
d_gene: TRBD1
abundance: many
v_gene: TRBV4-1
CDR3aa: CASSQATGDLGTEAFF
CDR3nt: TGCGCCAGCAGCCAAGCGACAGGGGACCTTGGCACTGAAGCTTTCTTT

j_gene: TRBJ2-7
d_gene: .
abundance: .
v_gene: TRBV21-1
CDR3aa: CASSKVRTSGVSSYEQYF
CDR3nt: TGTGCCAGCAGCAAAGTCCGAACTAGCGGGGTAAGCTCCTACGAGCAGTACTTC

j_gene: TRBJ1-1
d_gene: .
abundance: few
v_gene: TRBV13
CDR3aa: CASSFRLGGTEAFF
CDR3nt: TGTGCCAGCAGCTTCCGCTTGGGAGGCACTGAAGCTTTCTTT

j_gene: TRBJ2-1
d_gene: .
abundance: few
v_gene: TRBV27
CDR3aa: CASSLSETGSYNEQFF
CDR3nt: TGTGCCAGCAGTTTATCGGAGACAGGTTCCTACAATGAGCAGTTCTTC

j_gene: TRBJ2-7
d_gene: .
abundance: many
v_gene: TRBV20-1
CDR3aa: CSASGDGTYEQYF
CDR3nt: TGCAGTGCTAGCGGGGACGGAACCTACGAGCAGTACTTC

j_gene: TRBJ1-3
d_gene: .
abundance: many
v_gene: TRBV7-9
CDR3aa: CASSSRDSGNTIYF
CDR3nt: TGTGCCAGCAGCTCCCGGGACTCTGGAAACACCATATATTTT

j_gene: TRBJ1-2
d_gene: .
abundance: few
v_gene: TRBV12-3/TRBV12-4
CDR3aa: CASSFTSRTNYGYTF
CDR3nt: TGTGCCAGCAGTTTTACGTCCAGAACTAACTATGGCTACACCTTC

j_gene: TRBJ2-3
d_gene: TRBD2
abundance: .
v_gene: TRBV6-1
CDR3aa: CASSTDTSGNTDTQYF
CDR3nt: TGTGCCAGCAGTACCGACACTAGCGGGAATACAGATACGCAGTATTTT

j_gene: TRBJ1-1
d_gene: .
abundance: few
v_gene: TRBV20-1
CDR3aa: CSARWGSEAFF
CDR3nt: TGCAGTGCTAGATGGGGGTCTGAAGCTTTCTTT

j_gene: TRBJ2-3
d_gene: TRBD2
abundance: .
v_gene: TRBV20-1
CDR3aa: CSARDSQTRLAGQPGDTQYF
CDR3nt: TGCAGTGCTAGAGATTCCCAAACCCGACTAGCGGGGCAACCCGGTGATACGCAGTATTTT

j_gene: TRBJ2-7
d_gene: .
abundance: .
v_gene: TRBV12-5
CDR3aa: CASGTPGTFHEQYF
CDR3nt: TGTGCTAGTGGTACTCCCGGGACATTTCACGAGCAGTACTTC

j_gene: TRBJ2-5
d_gene: .
abundance: many
v_gene: TRBV3-1
CDR3aa: CASSRDLDQETQYF
CDR3nt: TGTGCCAGCAGCCGGGACTTAGACCAAGAGACCCAGTACTTC

j_gene: TRBJ2-1
d_gene: TRBD2
abundance: many
v_gene: TRBV29-1
CDR3aa: CSAGTSAPQEFF
CDR3nt: TGCAGCGCGGGGACTAGCGCGCCTCAGGAGTTCTTC

j_gene: TRBJ2-7
d_gene: .
abundance: .
v_gene: TRBV4-1
CDR3aa: CASSQVGAGVSYEQYF
CDR3nt: TGCGCCAGCAGCCAAGTGGGGGCAGGCGTCTCCTACGAGCAGTACTTC

j_gene: TRBJ2-7
d_gene: .
abundance: many
v_gene: TRBV4-3
CDR3aa: CASSQDPWSSYEQYF
CDR3nt: TGCGCCAGCAGCCAAGATCCCTGGAGCTCCTACGAGCAGTACTTC

j_gene: TRBJ2-2
d_gene: .
abundance: many
v_gene: TRBV7-2
CDR3aa: CASSLVIVQGHTGELFF
CDR3nt: TGTGCCAGCAGCTTAGTTATCGTTCAAGGTCACACCGGGGAGCTGTTTTTT

j_gene: TRBJ2-3
d_gene: TRBD1
abundance: many
v_gene: TRBV5-1
CDR3aa: CASRETGTEGDTQYF
CDR3nt: TGCGCCAGCCGAGAAACCGGGACAGAGGGAGATACGCAGTATTTT